Below, 16 T cell receptor beta chains from the same sample are listed, as sequenced in a study of shared clonotypes between healthy human individuals. TCRdb's copy holds only in-frame clones and misses some; the assay was immunoSEQ multiplex PCR. This sample has about 2,200,000 clones, with roughly 91% found just once. As defined, naive CD8 cells were CD45RO-negative and positively selected for CCR7, with terminally differentiated effector memory CD45RA+ cells excluded. Sequencing used naive CD8+ T cells from PBMCs. The receptors derive from a man aged 18 to 30 in good health. Some clones in this sample may be carry-over from other donors' samples.

The chain employs TRBV4-1 and TRBJ2-5; 9 nucleotides match TRBD2. Germline CDR1 MGHRA, CDR2 YSYEKL. This CDR3 has 16 amino acids. J lost 4 bases, V lost 4 bases, and 10 bases had no gene match. The CDR3 coding sequence is TGCGCCAGCAGCCGGGGGCTAGCGGGAAGAGGAGAGACCCAGTACTTC. Its translation: CASSRGLAGRGETQYF.

The V gene is TRBV9, the J gene TRBJ2-2, with D maybe TRBD1 (5 bases). The CDR3 is 16 amino acids. Germline V lookup: CDR1 SGDLS, CDR2 YYNGEE. V shed 0 bases and J shed 4 bases, with 13 bases lying between them. The CDR3 nucleotides are TGTGCCAGCAGCGTAGGTACAGGTAGGGGCACCGGGGAGCTGTTTTTT. Translation: CASSVGTGRGTGELFF.

Comment on this clone: One end of the junction does not line up with germline, which may come from a read error. The chain links TRBV6-5 to TRBJ2-5; 10 bases are a match to TRBD2. The V gene's germline CDR1 is MNHEY and CDR2 SVGAGI. CDR3 length: 15 amino acids. CDR3 amino acids: CASSWSPGTSATWDF. CDR3 DNA: TGTGCCAGCAGTTGGTCTCCCGGGACTAGCGCGACCTGGGACTTC.

This chain uses TRBV6-5 with TRBJ2-1; TRBD2 might be the D (6 bases). This CDR3 region has 12 residues. Germline V gene lookup returns CDR1 MNHEY and CDR2 SVGAGI. CDR3 protein: CGLLGEVNEQFF. The DNA for the CDR3 is TGTGGATTACTAGGGGAGGTCAATGAGCAGTTCTTC.

The chain carries TRBV7-9 and TRBJ1-1; D is uncertain. CDR1 is SEHNR, CDR2 FQNEAQ, per germline (reference sequence). Trimming shortened V by 1 base and J by 5 bases, and 14 bases separated the two germline ends. The CDR3 is made up of 15 amino acids. CDR3 protein: CASSLVDVLITEAFF. CDR3 nucleotides: TGTGCCAGCAGCTTAGTGGACGTTTTGATAACTGAAGCTTTCTTT.

The chain carries TRBV9 and TRBJ2-1; the match to TRBD2 covers 11 bases. The CDR3 has 17 amino acids. V trimming: 3 bases; J trimming: 1 base; junction bases outside the gene matches: 6. The germline V gene encodes CDR1 SGDLS and CDR2 YYNGEE. The CDR3 region is CASSAETSGISYNEQFF. CDR3 nucleotides: TGTGCCAGCAGCGCAGAGACTAGCGGGATATCCTACAATGAGCAGTTCTTC.

The V and J genes are TRBV28 and TRBJ2-3, with TRBD2 matching over 9 bases. From germline, CDR1 is MDHEN and CDR2 SYDVKM. Trimming cost V 8 bases and J 2 bases; bases outside gene matches: 8. The CDR3 is 15 amino acids. CDR3 in amino acids: CASGEREEFTDTQYF. The CDR3 nucleotides are TGTGCCAGCGGCGAGCGGGAGGAATTCACAGATACGCAGTATTTT.

The rearrangement uses TRBV4-3 and TRBJ2-5; 8 bases align to TRBD1. The CDR3 has 15 residues. CDR1 is LGHNA, CDR2 YSLEER, per germline. Germline trimming cut 1 base from V and 4 bases from J; bases unmatched to any gene: 5. In nucleotides, the CDR3 is TGCGCCAGCAGCCAAGGGGCAGGGGGCGGAGAGACCCAGTACTTC. Translating gives CASSQGAGGGETQYF.

This chain links TRBV7-9 with TRBJ2-1, with unresolved D. The V end lost 5 bases, the J end lost 0 bases, and 11 bases lay between the germline ends. The CDR3 sequence is 15 residues long. Per germline, CDR1 SEHNR and CDR2 FQNEAQ (reference sequence). DNA for the CDR3: TGTGCCAGCAGCGCCACACTGGGCTCCTACAATGAGCAGTTCTTC. Encoded protein: CASSATLGSYNEQFF.

V and J are TRBV14 and TRBJ1-1; unclear D gene. Germline V gene data show CDR1 as SGHDN and CDR2 as FVKESK. The CDR3 spans 16 residues. With 4 bases removed from V and 3 bases from J, the gap between germline ends came to 18 bases. The chain's CDR3 is CASSPYGFLSDTEAFF. CDR3 sequence (DNA): TGTGCCAGCAGCCCTTACGGATTCCTTTCGGACACTGAAGCTTTCTTT.

V is TRBV6-4 and J is TRBJ2-6, with unresolved D. The CDR3 is 19 amino acids. V was trimmed by 2 bases and J by 4 bases, leaving 21 bases between them. In germline, CDR1 is MRHNA, CDR2 SNTAGT. Here the CDR3 reads CASSDGRGRTFVGANVLTF. As DNA, the CDR3 is TGTGCCAGCAGTGACGGACGCGGCAGGACCTTCGTAGGGGCCAACGTCCTGACTTTC.

In its sample, this clone was seen once. The chain couples TRBV27 to TRBJ2-1, with D possibly TRBD2 on 6 matching bases. The CDR3 contains 15 residues. The ends were cut back, 5 bases at V and 3 bases at J, with 14 bases in the middle. The germline V gene encodes CDR1 MNHEY and CDR2 SMNVEV (reference sequence). CDR3 sequence (DNA): TGTGCCAGCAGTCGTAGCGGCGCTCTCTACAATGAGCAGTTCTTC. It codes for CASSRSGALYNEQFF.

The chain uses TRBV27 and TRBJ2-2; 10 positions match TRBD2. Unmatched junction bases numbered 1, after V lost 5 bases and J lost 4 bases. CDR3 length: 14 amino acids. The germline V gene has CDR1 MNHEY and CDR2 SMNVEV (reference sequence). Here the CDR3 reads CASSSGRGTGELFF. The CDR3 DNA reads as TGTGCCAGCAGTAGCGGGAGGGGCACCGGGGAGCTGTTTTTT.

The genes are TRBV19 and TRBJ2-7; 7 positions match TRBD1. This CDR3 spans 14 amino acids. CDR1 LNHDA and CDR2 SQIVND come from the germline V gene (reference sequence). Trimming removed 5 bases from V and 0 bases from J; junction bases left unmatched: 4. This CDR3 reads CASSHRGPSYEQYF. The CDR3 DNA reads as TGTGCCAGTAGTCACAGGGGACCCTCCTACGAGCAGTACTTC.

The J gene is TRBJ1-1, the V gene TRBV30, with no clear D. V was shortened by 3 bases and J by 1 base, with 12 bases between the two germline ends. Germline V gene lookup returns CDR1 GTSNPN and CDR2 SVGIG (reference sequence). The CDR3 is 14 amino acids. CDR3 sequence: CAWRAPLGNTEAFF. CDR3 coding DNA: TGTGCCTGGAGAGCCCCCCTGGGGAACACTGAAGCTTTCTTT.

This chain joins TRBV27 and TRBJ2-7, with D perhaps matching TRBD1 or TRBD2 (5 bases each). Germline CDR1 reads MNHEY; CDR2 reads SMNVEV (reference sequence). V shed 10 bases and J shed 4 bases, with 11 bases lying between them. The CDR3 runs 11 residues. This chain's CDR3 is CATREGYEQYF. The CDR3 coding sequence is TGTGCCACCAGAGAGGGGTACGAGCAGTACTTC.